What follows are 13 T cell receptor beta chains derived from one specimen sequenced in a study of tumor-infiltrating lymphocytes in primary liver carcinoma. Total RNA (roughly 530 ng) served as template for TCR beta cDNA synthesis primed by a constant-region primer. ARM-PCR, slightly modified, supplied the TCR beta libraries through three nested multiplex PCR rounds. The opening two PCR rounds, around 9 cycles each, paired TRBV1-TRBV30 forward primers with a C-beta reverse primer. Via MiXCR, TCRdb re-called the multiplex PCR reads, giving one row per CDR3 protein. The sample holds about 92,000 distinct CDR3 sequences, about 73% seen once. Unsorted bulk tissue, about 20-32 mg of it, served as the source for co-extraction of RNA and DNA. The source material was tumor-adjacent normal liver tissue. All receptors derive from a man aged 35 to 55 with primary liver carcinoma and hepatitis B virus infection.

As regards this clonotype: Likely a read error: the CDR3 ends without its conserved phenylalanine or tryptophan. The chain combines TRBV29-1 with TRBJ2-6; D perhaps matches TRBD1 (6 bases). Germline-derived CDR1 and CDR2 are SQVTM and ANQGSEA. The CDR3 length is 13 residues. DNA for the CDR3: TGCGGCGTTGAGCACAGGGATGCCAACGTCCTGACTTTA. It encodes CGVEHRDANVLTL.

Of note for this clonotype: A read error may explain this, as a much larger clone is one base away. V usage is TRBV10-3 and J usage is TRBJ2-1, with 9 bases that match TRBD2. Germline values: CDR1 ENHRY, CDR2 SYGVKD. The CDR3 runs 19 residues. J lost 6 bases, V lost 4 bases, and 19 bases had no gene match. The chain's CDR3 is CAISVDGTFSGSKGNEQFF. In DNA form, the CDR3 reads TGTGCCATCAGTGTCGATGGGACATTTAGCGGGAGTAAGGGCAATGAGCAGTTCTTC.

Notes on this clonotype: A much larger clone differs from this one at a single base, so this may be a read error. The chain has TRBV6-1 and TRBJ2-2; a weak D match, TRBD2 (5 bases). The CDR3 has 15 residues. Germline loops: CDR1 MNHNS, CDR2 SASEGT. CDR3 region: CASCEGAGGTGELFF. CDR3 nucleotide sequence: TGTGCCAGCTGTGAAGGTGCTGGAGGCACCGGGGAGCTGTTTTTT.

Comment on this clonotype: The junction departs from the called germline gene at one end, perhaps through a read error. The CDR3 loop reads CAWSGGSNQHQHF. DNA of the CDR3: TGTGCCTGGAGTGGTGGGAGCAATCAGCACCAGCATTTT. J is TRBJ1-5 and V is TRBV30; D ambiguous. Per germline, CDR1 GTSNPN and CDR2 SVGIG (reference sequence). This CDR3 is built from 13 residues.

Worth noting for this clonotype: The CDR3 carries no conserved terminal phenylalanine or tryptophan, so it likely arises from a read error. The rearrangement links TRBV11-1 to TRBJ2-7, with a tentative D call TRBD2 (6 bases). V was trimmed by 3 bases and J by 0 bases, leaving 21 bases between them. CDR1 and CDR2 (germline): SGHAT, FQDESV (reference sequence). The CDR3 is 18 amino acids. DNA for the CDR3: TGTGCCAGCAGCTTTCGTCCCTCAAGCGGGTTAAGCTCCTACGAGCAGTACTCC. This encodes CASSFRPSSGLSSYEQYS.

Many counts were recorded for this clonotype. The rearrangement uses TRBV10-3 and TRBJ2-2; TRBD2 matches at 7 bases. V lost 6 bases to trimming and J lost 6 bases; unmatched junction nucleotides: 13. The CDR3 has 16 residues. Germline V gene sequence: CDR1 ENHRY, CDR2 SYGVKD. The CDR3 spells CAISPAGATNAGELFF. The CDR3 nucleotides are TGTGCCATCAGCCCTGCGGGAGCCACCAACGCCGGGGAGCTGTTTTTT.

This clonotype was counted many times. The J gene is TRBJ1-6, the V gene TRBV12-3 or TRBV12-4; D not certain. The V gene lost 3 bases and the J gene lost 7 bases, with 10 bases spanning the gap. The CDR3 has 14 residues. The CDR3 loop reads CASSFLRGNSPLHF. DNA of the CDR3: TGTGCCAGCAGTTTTCTACGCGGGAATTCACCCCTCCACTTT.

Concerning this clonotype itself: Germline and junction disagree at one end, which may indicate a read error. The V and J genes are TRBV11-2 and TRBJ2-5; a possible D gene is TRBD2 (5 bases). This CDR3 comprises 15 residues. The V gene's germline CDR1 is SGHAT and CDR2 FQNNGV. The DNA for the CDR3 is TGTGCCAGCCCACAAACGATCGGGGAAGGAGAGATCCAGTACTTC. The encoded protein is CASPQTIGEGEIQYF.

As for this clonotype: Sequence at one end of the junction differs from germline and may be a read error. This chain joins TRBV4-1 and TRBJ2-2; perhaps TRBD2 as D (5 bases). The CDR3 length is 14 residues. Germline V gene lookup returns CDR1 MGHRA and CDR2 YSYEKL. The CDR3 is CASSQNGNTGELSF. In DNA, the CDR3 is TGCGCCAGCAGCCAGAACGGGAACACCGGGGAGCTGTCTTTT.

This chain uses TRBV11-2 with TRBJ2-1; D not certain. CDR1 is SGHAT and CDR2 is FQNNGV in the germline V gene. The CDR3 has 14 amino acids. The V and J ends lost 3 bases and 3 bases respectively, with 9 bases between them. The CDR3 region has the DNA TGTGCCAGCAGCTTTAGGGCGAACTACAATGAGCAGTTCTTC. Translating it yields CASSFRANYNEQFF.

With respect to this clonotype: The CDR3 end shows no conserved phenylalanine or tryptophan, and so a read error is likely. J is TRBJ2-1 and V is TRBV12-3 or TRBV12-4, with D unclear. The CDR3 contains 14 residues. The V and J ends lost 8 bases and 6 bases respectively, with 17 bases between them. CDR3 loop: CASSSTLGSNEQFL. CDR3 bases: TGTGCCAGCTCCTCTACCCTTGGGTCCAATGAGCAGTTCCTC.

This clonotype was picked up one time. A much larger clone is a single base away; this may be a read error. The V gene is TRBV6-6, the J gene TRBJ2-7, with 11 bases fitting TRBD1. CDR1 is MNHNY and CDR2 is SVGAGI in the germline V gene (reference sequence). The J segment lost 6 bases and the V segment lost 8 bases, leaving 6 bases of the junction unmatched. The CDR3 sequence is 13 residues long. The CDR3 DNA reads as TGTGCCAGCGGCCGGGACAGGGGGTGCGAGCAGTACTTC. It translates to CASGRDRGCEQYF.

This clonotype was found once. The chain uses TRBV7-9 and TRBJ2-3; D may match TRBD1 or TRBD2 (5 bases each). The CDR3 is 13 residues long. The V and J ends lost 10 bases and 3 bases respectively, with 14 bases between them. Germline CDR1 and CDR2: SEHNR and FQNEAQ (reference sequence). CDR3 region: CATKSGATDTQYF. As DNA, the CDR3 is TGTGCCACCAAATCCGGGGCGACAGATACGCAGTATTTT.